The present T cell receptor beta chain was sequenced within a study of shared clonotypes between healthy human individuals. Germline V gene sequence: CDR1 SGDLS, CDR2 YYNGEE. V lost 5 bases and J 3 bases, leaving 8 bases between the germline ends. This CDR3 comprises 13 residues. The DNA input per sorted-subset replicate PCR was 200 ng, corresponding to 25,000 to 30,000 T cell genomes. Libraries were prepared by immunoSEQ multiplex PCR; TCRdb keeps only in-frame clonotypes and omits some of them. The sample holds 1,400,000 or so clones, approximately 98.5% seen once. Nashville, Tennessee was home to all donors, who were Caucasian adults.

The chain employs TRBV9 and TRBJ1-4; the D is unclear. Specimen: naive CD4+ T cells sorted from blood. The subset here: CD45RA+ positively selected. The sequence was collected from a man between 25 and 39 years old in good health. This CDR3 is CASSRNSNEKLFF. For the CDR3, the DNA is TGTGCCAGCAGTCGGAACTCTAATGAAAAACTGTTTTTT. Filled out from reference TRBV9 and TRBJ1-4, the complete variable domain reads DSGVTQTPKHLITATGQRVTLRCSPRSGDLSVYWYQQSLDQGLQFLIQYYNGEERAKGNILERFSAQQFPDLHSELNLSSLELGDSALYFCASSRNSNEKLFFGSGTQLSVL.